This note documents a single T cell receptor (beta chain) sequence. Its antigen is currently unknown. This sample was included in a study of beta chain features in type 1 diabetes. General study results and limits: In every one of the four CD4+ subsets, TCRB CDR3s were moderately but significantly shorter in Type 1 diabetes patients.

Each sorted population was over 95% pure. The authors reverse transcribed all of the isolated RNA, so sequencing captured expressed TCRB transcripts. Assay used: immunoSEQ multiplex PCR; TCRdb lists only in-frame clones, some missing. Of about half a million clones in the sample, approximately 10% are singletons; the top ten hold about 0.042%. The CDR3 has 15 residues. Germline values: CDR1 MNHNS, CDR2 SASEGT. V was clipped by 7 bases and J by 4 bases; unmatched bases: 10. The source of this sequence is a woman aged 18-29 years in good health. The sequenced material came from naive CD4+ T cells from blood. This chain links TRBV6-1 with TRBJ2-3; 8 bases agree with TRBD2. CDR3 residues: CASMASGYWADTQYF. The CDR3 nucleotides are TGTGCCAGCATGGCTAGCGGGTATTGGGCAGATACGCAGTATTTT.